The 7 T cell receptor beta chains below come from one sample, sequenced in a study of cytomegalovirus exposure and HLA in healthy donors. TCRdb's copy holds only in-frame clones and misses some; the assay was immunoSEQ multiplex PCR. The sample has around 140,000 clones; roughly 87% are singletons. Specimen: PBMCs. These receptors all stem from a man younger than 35 in good health and CMV-seropositive.

The chain couples TRBV6-1 to TRBJ1-2, with 9 bases that match TRBD1. Germline assignment: CDR1 MNHNS and CDR2 SASEGT. After removal of 3 bases from V and 4 bases from J, the junction contained 6 bases not matched to a gene. The CDR3 contains 15 residues. Here the CDR3 DNA reads TGTGCCAGCAGTGATGGGACAGGGTGGGGCTATGGCTACACCTTC. It encodes CASSDGTGWGYGYTF.

The rearrangement links TRBV6-5 to TRBJ1-6, with no clear D. Germline lookup yields CDR1 MNHEY and CDR2 SVGAGI. V lost 5 bases and J lost 7, with 15 bases in between. The CDR3 loop spans 15 amino acids. The CDR3 DNA follows: TGTGCCAGCAGTATCTCTAGCGGCGCGAATTCACCCCTCCACTTT. Amino acids: CASSISSGANSPLHF.

J is TRBJ1-1 and V is TRBV5-8, with 9 bases identical to TRBD1. The CDR3 is made up of 14 amino acids. V was pared by 2 bases and J by 4 bases, with 3 bases of the junction left unmatched. Looked up from germline, CDR1 is SGHTS and CDR2 is YDEGEE. CDR3 DNA sequence: TGTGCCAGCAGCTTATGGGACAGGGCCACTGAAGCTTTCTTT. Its protein product is CASSLWDRATEAFF.

The rearrangement links TRBV5-1 to TRBJ2-7, with D unclear. Trimming took 0 bases from V and 2 from J, leaving 15 bases between them. The CDR3 spans 16 residues. Looked up from germline, CDR1 is SGHRS and CDR2 is YFSETQ. DNA of the CDR3: TGCGCCAGCAGCTTGGCTCGATCTACCTCCCCCTACGAGCAGTACTTC. This sequence encodes CASSLARSTSPYEQYF.

This clone was counted once. The CDR3 DNA is TGTGCTAGTGGTTTAGGGGGGGGCCAGGGAGATACGCAGTATTTT. Translation gives CASGLGGGQGDTQYF. The V gene is TRBV12-5, the J gene TRBJ2-3; D is possibly TRBD2 (7 bases). Germline CDR1 LGHNT, CDR2 FRNRAP. This CDR3 spans 15 amino acids. Trimming left V 3 bases short and J 5 bases short, with 15 bases between.

V gene TRBV19 combines with J gene TRBJ1-5; 7 positions agree with TRBD1. This CDR3 is built from 15 residues. Germline CDR1 LNHDA, CDR2 SQIVND (reference sequence). The junction had 5 bases not matched to a gene; V was cut back by 3 bases and J by 3 bases. The CDR3 DNA is TGTGCCAGTAGTATGGGACAGCAACTCAATCAGCCCCAGCATTTT. Translation: CASSMGQQLNQPQHF.

This CDR3 is CASSLTGVNQPQHF. DNA of the CDR3: TGTGCCAGCAGCTTAACAGGGGTAAATCAGCCCCAGCATTTT. This chain uses TRBV7-9 with TRBJ1-5, with 7 bases lining up with TRBD1. The trim removed 2 bases at V and 4 bases at J, leaving 2 bases unmatched. Germline CDR1 SEHNR, CDR2 FQNEAQ (reference sequence). The CDR3 is made up of 14 amino acids.